These 6 T cell receptor beta chains originate from one sample sequenced in a study of human T cells and chemical hapten exposure. TCRdb itself ran the RACE reads through MiXCR, one entry per CDR3 protein. The data contain roughly 180,000 distinct CDR3 sequences, more than 14% of them seen just once; the ten biggest clones take up 1.5% to 2%. As for time point: patch test 1, 2 weeks after DPC sensitization. The treatment: therapeutic diphenylcyclopropenone sensitization with weekly scalp DPC. This specimen consisted of whole blood, obtained in connection with sensitization to the hapten diphenylcyclopropenone (DPC). Receptor source: a woman in her thirties with alopecia areata. Some clones in this sample may be carry-over from other donors' samples.

The genes are TRBV29-1 and TRBJ1-1; D not resolved. Germline values: CDR1 SQVTM, CDR2 ANQGSEA. There are 12 residues in the CDR3. Between the trimmed V and J ends, which lost 0 bases and 9 bases, there was a span of 11 bases. The CDR3 DNA reads TGCAGCGTTGAAGATTACGGGAGTAAAGCTTTCTTT. It codes for CSVEDYGSKAFF. Using reference TRBV29-1 and TRBJ1-1 for the parts outside the CDR3, the full variable domain is SAVISQKPSRDICQRGTSLTIQCQVDSQVTMMFWYRQQPGQSLTLIATANQGSEATYESGFVIDKFPISRPNLTFSTLTVSNMSPEDSSIYLCSVEDYGSKAFFGQGTRLTVV.

The chain combines TRBV6-2 or TRBV6-3 with TRBJ2-2; D remains ambiguous. Per the germline V gene, CDR1 is MNHEY and CDR2 is SVGEGT. CDR3 length: 15 residues. V lost 5 bases and J lost 4, with 14 bases in between. CDR3 sequence reads: CASSPRSGPTGELFF. As DNA, the CDR3 is TGTGCCAGCAGTCCGAGATCTGGCCCCACCGGGGAGCTGTTTTTT.

The rearrangement links TRBV5-6 to TRBJ2-3, with 8 bases identical to TRBD1. Losses at the gene ends were 4 bases for V and 2 bases for J; bases not matched to a gene: 6. The CDR3 contains 15 residues. CDR1 and CDR2 from the germline V gene are SGHDT and YYEEEE. CDR3 coding DNA: TGTGCCAGCAGCCTGGCAGGGGGCCTCACAGATACGCAGTATTTT. Translating gives CASSLAGGLTDTQYF.

The CDR3 DNA reads TGTGCCAGCAGCCCTCGACTAGCGGTAGGGAATGAGCAGTTCTTC. Translating it yields CASSPRLAVGNEQFF. This chain uses TRBV9 with TRBJ2-1; 9 bases align to TRBD2. CDR3 size: 15 residues. Germline V gene data show CDR1 as SGDLS and CDR2 as YYNGEE. Unmatched junction bases numbered 9, after V lost 4 bases and J lost 7 bases.

This clonotype was found a few times. The rearrangement joins TRBV7-9 to TRBJ2-1, with a possible D match to TRBD1 (5 bases). This CDR3 is built from 18 residues. Germline V gives CDR1 SEHNR, CDR2 FQNEAQ (reference sequence). The V gene lost 6 bases and the J gene lost 1 base, with 22 bases spanning the gap. The CDR3 DNA reads as TGTGCCAGCAGACTCCTCGGCACAGGACCAGAATCCTACAATGAGCAGTTCTTC. Translating it yields CASRLLGTGPESYNEQFF.

The gene calls are TRBV18 and TRBJ1-1; 7 bases match TRBD1. Trimming at V came to 0 bases and at J to 3 bases, leaving 4 bases not matched to a gene. Per germline, CDR1 KGHSH and CDR2 LQKENI. CDR3 length: 15 amino acids. The CDR3 DNA reads TGTGCCAGCTCACCACCGAGGGGGCCCCACACTGAAGCTTTCTTT. Its translation is CASSPPRGPHTEAFF.